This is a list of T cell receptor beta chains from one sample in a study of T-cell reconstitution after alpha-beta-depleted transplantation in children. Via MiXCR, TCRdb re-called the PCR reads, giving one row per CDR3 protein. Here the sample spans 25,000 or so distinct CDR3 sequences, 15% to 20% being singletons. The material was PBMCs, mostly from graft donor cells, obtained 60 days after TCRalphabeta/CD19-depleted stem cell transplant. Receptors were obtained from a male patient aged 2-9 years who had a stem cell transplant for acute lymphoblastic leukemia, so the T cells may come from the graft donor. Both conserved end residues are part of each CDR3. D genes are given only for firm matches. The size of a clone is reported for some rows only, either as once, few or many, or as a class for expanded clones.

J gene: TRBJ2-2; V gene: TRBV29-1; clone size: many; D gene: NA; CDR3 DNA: TGCAGCGTTGGAGGGGGGGTTGGCACCGGGGAGCTGTTTTTT; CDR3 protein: CSVGGGVGTGELFF
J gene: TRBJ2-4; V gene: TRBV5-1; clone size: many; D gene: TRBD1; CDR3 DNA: TGCGCCAGCAGCTTTGGAGACAGGGTGGAAAACATTCAGTACTTC; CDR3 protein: CASSFGDRVENIQYF
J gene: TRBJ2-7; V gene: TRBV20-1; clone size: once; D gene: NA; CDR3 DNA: TGCAGTGCTACACGCGGGGCGTCCTACGAGCAGTACTTC; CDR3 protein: CSATRGASYEQYF
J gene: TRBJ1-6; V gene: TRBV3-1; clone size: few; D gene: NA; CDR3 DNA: TGTGCCAGCAGCCAAGACTGGGGGGCAGTCCGGTGGGGTTCACCCCTCCACTTT; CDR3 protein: CASSQDWGAVRWGSPLHF
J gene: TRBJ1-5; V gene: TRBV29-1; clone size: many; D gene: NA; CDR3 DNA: TGCAGCGTTTCCCAGAACTCTATCGGCCAGCCCCAGCATTTT; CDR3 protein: CSVSQNSIGQPQHF
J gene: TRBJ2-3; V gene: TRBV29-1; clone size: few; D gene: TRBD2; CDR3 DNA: TGCAGCGCAAAACGGGAGGAGTATGCAGATACGCAGTATTTT; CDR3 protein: CSAKREEYADTQYF
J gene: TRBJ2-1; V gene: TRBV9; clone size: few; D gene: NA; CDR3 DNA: TGTGCCAGCAGGCCCCAAGGGGGGAATGAGCAGTTCTTC; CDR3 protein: CASRPQGGNEQFF
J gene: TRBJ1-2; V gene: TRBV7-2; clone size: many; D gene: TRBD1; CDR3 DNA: TGTGCCAGCAGCCCGGACAGGGTCTATGGCTACACCTTC; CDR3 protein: CASSPDRVYGYTF
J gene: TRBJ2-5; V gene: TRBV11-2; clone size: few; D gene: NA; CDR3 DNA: TGTGCCAGCAGCTTAGTTAGCGGCGGGGTTGAGACCCAGTACTTC; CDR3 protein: CASSLVSGGVETQYF
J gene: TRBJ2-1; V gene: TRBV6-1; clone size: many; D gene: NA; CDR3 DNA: TGTGCCAGCATGGCATTGGGAAGCTCCTACAATGAGCAGTTCTTC; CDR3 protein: CASMALGSSYNEQFF
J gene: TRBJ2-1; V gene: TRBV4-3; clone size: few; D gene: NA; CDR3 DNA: TGCGCCAGCAGCCAAGATGTAGCAGGAAATGAGCAGTTCTTC; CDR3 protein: CASSQDVAGNEQFF
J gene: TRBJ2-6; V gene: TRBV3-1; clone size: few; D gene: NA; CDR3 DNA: TGTGCCAGCAGCCCTCGTATTCCCCAGGACTCTGGGGCCAACGTCCTGACTTTC; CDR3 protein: CASSPRIPQDSGANVLTF
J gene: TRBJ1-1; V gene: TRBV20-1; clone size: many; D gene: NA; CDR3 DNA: TGCAGGACGCAACCTCCGGACAGGAACACTGAAGCTTTCTTT; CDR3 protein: CRTQPPDRNTEAFF
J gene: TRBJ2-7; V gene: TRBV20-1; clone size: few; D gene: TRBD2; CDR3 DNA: TGCAGTGCTCCCTGGACCGGGAGGGGCGTGTACGAGCAGTACTTC; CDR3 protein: CSAPWTGRGVYEQYF
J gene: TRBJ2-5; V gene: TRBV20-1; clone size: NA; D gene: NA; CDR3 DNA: TGCAGTGCGAGAGCGGGTAAAGAGACCCAGTACTTC; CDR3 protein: CSARAGKETQYF
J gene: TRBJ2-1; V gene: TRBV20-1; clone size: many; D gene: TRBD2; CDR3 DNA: TGCAGTGCTAACCCAACGGAGCGGGAGTGGGCAAATGAGCAGTTCTTC; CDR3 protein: CSANPTEREWANEQFF
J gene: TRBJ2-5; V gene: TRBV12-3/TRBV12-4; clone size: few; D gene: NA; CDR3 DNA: TGTGCCAGCAGTTTTTTCGGGTTCGGGGAGACCCAGTACTTC; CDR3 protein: CASSFFGFGETQYF
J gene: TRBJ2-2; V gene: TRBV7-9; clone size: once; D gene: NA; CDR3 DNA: TGTGCCAGCAGCACTTGGGGGGAACCCACCGGGGAGCTGTTTTTT; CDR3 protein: CASSTWGEPTGELFF
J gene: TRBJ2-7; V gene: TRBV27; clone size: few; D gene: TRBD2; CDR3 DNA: TGTGCCAGCAGTTTATATGGGGGAGGGCCGGGGGAGCAGTACTTC; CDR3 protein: CASSLYGGGPGEQYF
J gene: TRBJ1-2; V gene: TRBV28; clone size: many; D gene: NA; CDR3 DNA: TGTGCCAGCAGTTTACAGGACTATGGCTACACCTTC; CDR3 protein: CASSLQDYGYTF
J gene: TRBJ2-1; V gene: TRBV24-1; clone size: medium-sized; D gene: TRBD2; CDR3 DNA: TGTGCCACCAGTGAGGTAGCGGGGGCCCCTGAGCAGTTCTTC; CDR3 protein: CATSEVAGAPEQFF
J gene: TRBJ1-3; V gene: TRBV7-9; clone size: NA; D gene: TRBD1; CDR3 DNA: TGTGCCAGCAGCTTAATTCCGGGACAGATATATTTT; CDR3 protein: CASSLIPGQIYF
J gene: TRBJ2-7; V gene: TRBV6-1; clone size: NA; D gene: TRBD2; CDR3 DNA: TGTGCCAGCAGTGAAGCGCTTCGGGGGGTCGGAGGTGGTAGACACTCCTACGAGCAGTACTTC; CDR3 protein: CASSEALRGVGGGRHSYEQYF
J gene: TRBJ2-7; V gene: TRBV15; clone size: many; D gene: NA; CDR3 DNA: TGTGCCACCAGCAGAGAAAGACAGCCCCCCTACGAGCAGTACTTC; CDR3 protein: CATSRERQPPYEQYF
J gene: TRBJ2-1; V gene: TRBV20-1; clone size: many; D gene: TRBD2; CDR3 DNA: TGCAGTGCTAGAGATCTGGGACTAGCCTACAATGAGCAGTTCTTC; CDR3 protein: CSARDLGLAYNEQFF
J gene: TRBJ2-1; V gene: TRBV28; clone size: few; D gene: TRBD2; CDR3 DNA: TGTGCCAGCAGTTGGACTAGCGGGAGCGTTAGTGAGCAGTTCTTC; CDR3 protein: CASSWTSGSVSEQFF
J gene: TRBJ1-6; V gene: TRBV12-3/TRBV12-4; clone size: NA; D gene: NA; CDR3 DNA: TGTGCCAGCAGCTCCATGGCCGCCCCTAATTCACCCCTCCACTTT; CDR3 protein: CASSSMAAPNSPLHF
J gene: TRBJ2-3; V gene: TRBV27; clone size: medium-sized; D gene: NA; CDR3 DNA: TGTGCCAGCAGTCAATCAGGGGGGAGCACAGATACGCAGTATTTT; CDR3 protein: CASSQSGGSTDTQYF
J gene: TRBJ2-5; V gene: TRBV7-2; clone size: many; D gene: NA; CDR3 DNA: TGTGCCAGCAGCTTTAATCCCGCTCAAGAGACCCAGTACTTC; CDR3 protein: CASSFNPAQETQYF
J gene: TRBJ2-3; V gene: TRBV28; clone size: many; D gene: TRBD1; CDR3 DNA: TGTGCCACCGATTACAGGGGGAAGCCAGATACGCAGTATTTT; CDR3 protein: CATDYRGKPDTQYF
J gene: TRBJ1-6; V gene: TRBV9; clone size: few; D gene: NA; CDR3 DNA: TGTGCCAGCAGCCTCACGCAGGAAGGGAGTGATTCACCCCTCCACTTT; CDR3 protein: CASSLTQEGSDSPLHF
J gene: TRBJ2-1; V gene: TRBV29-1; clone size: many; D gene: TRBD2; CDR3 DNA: TGCAGCGTTGGGGAACTAGCGGGAGATAATGAGCAGTTCTTC; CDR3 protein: CSVGELAGDNEQFF
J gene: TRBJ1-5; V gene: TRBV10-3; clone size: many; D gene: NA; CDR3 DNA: TGTGCCATCAGTGAGTCGGGGGGTGGGGGCAATCAGCCCCAGCATTTT; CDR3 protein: CAISESGGGGNQPQHF
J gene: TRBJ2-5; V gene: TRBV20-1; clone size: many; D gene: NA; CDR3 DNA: TGCAGTGCGAAAGGGGGCCAAGAGACCCAGTACTTC; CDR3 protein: CSAKGGQETQYF
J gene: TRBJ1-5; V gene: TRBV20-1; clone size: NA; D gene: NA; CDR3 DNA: TGCAGTGCTATACTAACAGGGATTCTTAATCAGCCCCAGCATTTT; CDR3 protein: CSAILTGILNQPQHF
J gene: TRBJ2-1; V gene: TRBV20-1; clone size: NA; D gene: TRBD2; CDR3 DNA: TGCAGTGGGCTAGCGGGGGGGTGGGAGCAGTTCTTC; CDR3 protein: CSGLAGGWEQFF
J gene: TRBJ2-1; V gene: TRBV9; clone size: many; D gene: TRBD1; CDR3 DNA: TGTGCCAGCAGCACGGGACAGGCGTTCTACAATGAGCAGTTCTTC; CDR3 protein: CASSTGQAFYNEQFF
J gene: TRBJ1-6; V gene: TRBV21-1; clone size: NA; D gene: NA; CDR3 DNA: TGTGCCAGAATGCAGGGGCCAAATTCACCCCTCCACTTT; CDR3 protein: CARMQGPNSPLHF
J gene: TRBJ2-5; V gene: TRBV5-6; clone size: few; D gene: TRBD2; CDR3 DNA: TGTGCCAGCGGCCCCGGGCTAGCGGGGGAAGAGACCCAGTACTTC; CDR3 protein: CASGPGLAGEETQYF
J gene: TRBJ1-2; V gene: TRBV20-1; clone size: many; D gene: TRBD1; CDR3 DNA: TGCAGTGTTGAGGGACAGGGGGCGGGTGGCTACACCTTC; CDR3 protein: CSVEGQGAGGYTF
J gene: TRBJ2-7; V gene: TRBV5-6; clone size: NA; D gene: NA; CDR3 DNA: TGTGCCAGCAGACTAGTTTCTGGACAGTCCGCCTACGAGCAGTACTTC; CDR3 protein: CASRLVSGQSAYEQYF
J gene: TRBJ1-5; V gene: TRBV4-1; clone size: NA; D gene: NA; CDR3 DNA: TGCGCCAGCAGCCCCACGTGGGGCCTGGGATATAGCAATCAGCCCCAGCATTTT; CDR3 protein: CASSPTWGLGYSNQPQHF
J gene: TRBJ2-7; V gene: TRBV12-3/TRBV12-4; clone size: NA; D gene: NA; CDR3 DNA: TGTGCCAGCAGTTTCCCGGACAGTGCCTACGAGCAGTACTTC; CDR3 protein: CASSFPDSAYEQYF
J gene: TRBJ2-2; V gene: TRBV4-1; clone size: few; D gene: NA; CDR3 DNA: TGCGCCAGCAGCCAAGGTTGGGCCGGGGAGCTGTTTTTT; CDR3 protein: CASSQGWAGELFF
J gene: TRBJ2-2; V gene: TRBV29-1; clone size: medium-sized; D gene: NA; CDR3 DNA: TGCAGCGTTGACGACAGACCAGGGGCGGATAGCGGGGAGCTGTTTTTT; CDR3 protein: CSVDDRPGADSGELFF
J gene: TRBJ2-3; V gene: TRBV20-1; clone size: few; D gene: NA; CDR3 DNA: TGCAGTGCTTTTGACAGGTGGAGCACAGATACGCAGTATTTT; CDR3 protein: CSAFDRWSTDTQYF
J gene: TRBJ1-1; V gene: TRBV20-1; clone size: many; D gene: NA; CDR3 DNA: TGCAGTGCTAGAGAGTGGGGAGCTTTCTTT; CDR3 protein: CSAREWGAFF
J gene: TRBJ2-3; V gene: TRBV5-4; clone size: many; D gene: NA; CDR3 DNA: TGTGCCAGCAGCTTGAGGTGGGGGGGCACAGATACGCAGTATTTT; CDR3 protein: CASSLRWGGTDTQYF
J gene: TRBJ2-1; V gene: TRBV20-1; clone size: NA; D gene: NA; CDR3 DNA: TGCAGTGCTAGGCCTCATGAGGTCAATGAGCAGTTCTTC; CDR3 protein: CSARPHEVNEQFF
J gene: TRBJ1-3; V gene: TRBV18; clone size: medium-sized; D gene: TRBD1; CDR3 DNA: TGTGCCAGCTCACCTGGGACAGTTGGAAACACCATATATTTT; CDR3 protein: CASSPGTVGNTIYF
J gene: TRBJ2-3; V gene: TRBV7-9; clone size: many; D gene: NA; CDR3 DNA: TGTGCCAGCAGAGGTAGACAGACAGCCCGTACGCAGTATTTT; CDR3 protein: CASRGRQTARTQYF
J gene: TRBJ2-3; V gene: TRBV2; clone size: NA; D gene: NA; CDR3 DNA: TGTGCCAGCAGTCCTCTAGTGGAGACAGATACGCAGTATTTT; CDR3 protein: CASSPLVETDTQYF
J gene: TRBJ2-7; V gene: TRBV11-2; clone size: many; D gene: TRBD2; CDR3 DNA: TGTGCCAGCAGCCCTCGGGACTATTTCTACGAGCAGTACTTC; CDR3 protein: CASSPRDYFYEQYF
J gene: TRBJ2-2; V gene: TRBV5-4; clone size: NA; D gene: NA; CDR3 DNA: TGTGCCAGCAGCACCGAGGGCGGGTACACCGGGGAGCTGTTTTTT; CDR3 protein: CASSTEGGYTGELFF
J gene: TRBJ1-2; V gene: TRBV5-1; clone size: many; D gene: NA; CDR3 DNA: TGCGCCAGCAGCTCGAGGCCGGGACATCCCTATGGCTACACCTTC; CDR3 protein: CASSSRPGHPYGYTF
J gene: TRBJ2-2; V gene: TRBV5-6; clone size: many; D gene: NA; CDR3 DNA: TGTGCCAGCCAGACAGCCGGGGAGCTGTTTTTT; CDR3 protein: CASQTAGELFF
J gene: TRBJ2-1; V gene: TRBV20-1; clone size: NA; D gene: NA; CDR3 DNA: TGCAGTGCTCCTCGAAGGGCGGGGCTTTACAATGAGCAGTTCTTC; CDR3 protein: CSAPRRAGLYNEQFF
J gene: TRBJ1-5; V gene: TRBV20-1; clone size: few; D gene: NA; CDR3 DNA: TGCAGTGCTAGAGATCGCCATCAGCCCCAGCATTTT; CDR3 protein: CSARDRHQPQHF
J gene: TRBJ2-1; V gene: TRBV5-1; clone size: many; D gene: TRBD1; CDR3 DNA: TGCGCCAGCAGCTCCGGGACAGGGGTCGATGAGCAGTTCTTC; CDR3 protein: CASSSGTGVDEQFF
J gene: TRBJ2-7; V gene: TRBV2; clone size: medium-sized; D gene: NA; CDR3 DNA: TGTGCCAGCAGTGGTGGGGACGAGCAGTACTTC; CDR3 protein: CASSGGDEQYF